This is a list of T cell receptor beta chains from one sample in a study of blood T cell repertoires in COVID-19. This table comes from immunoSEQ multiplex PCR, and its TCRdb copy is limited to in-frame clones, with some not included. The table includes approximately 200,000 clones, roughly 87% detected once. The sample consisted of peripheral blood. These receptors were obtained from a man aged 35-49 years with active or convalescent COVID-19. CDR3s include the opening cysteine and the closing phenylalanine or tryptophan. D genes are given only for firm matches. Rows may omit the clone size; those that give it use once, few, many or a size class.

D | J | size | V | DNA | CDR3
TRBD2 | TRBJ2-5 | - | TRBV7-3 | TGTGCCAGCAGCCCAGGCTGGCTAGCGGGGGGCGAAGAGACCCAGTACTTC | CASSPGWLAGGEETQYF
TRBD2 | TRBJ2-1 | - | TRBV5-1 | TGCGCCAGCAGCCGACTAGCGGGTCAGGGGGATGAGCAGTTCTTC | CASSRLAGQGDEQFF
TRBD1 | TRBJ2-3 | - | TRBV5-6 | TGTGCCAGCAGCTTGGGGACAGGGGGTGATACGCAGTATTTT | CASSLGTGGDTQYF
TRBD2 | TRBJ2-7 | - | TRBV28 | TGTGCCAGCAGTTCCCCTGGCGGGAGGGTTTTCGAGCAGTACTTC | CASSSPGGRVFEQYF
TRBD1 | TRBJ2-2 | - | TRBV7-9 | TGTGCCAGCAGCCGGGGACAGGATTTCACCGGGGAGCTGTTTTTT | CASSRGQDFTGELFF
- | TRBJ1-1 | - | TRBV27 | TGTGCCAGCAGTCAACAGGGCATGAACACTGAAGCTTTCTTT | CASSQQGMNTEAFF
TRBD2 | TRBJ2-1 | - | TRBV7-9 | TGTGCCAGCAGCTTAGAGTTGCGGACTAGCGTGTCTACAAATGAGCAGTTCTTC | CASSLELRTSVSTNEQFF
- | TRBJ2-7 | - | TRBV5-1 | TGCGCCAGCAGCTTGGGGGAGTTATCTGAGCAGTACTTC | CASSLGELSEQYF
TRBD1 | TRBJ1-1 | once | TRBV27 | TGTGCCAGCAGCTCGACAGGGCCCACTGAAGCTTTCTTT | CASSSTGPTEAFF
TRBD1 | TRBJ2-1 | few | TRBV7-2 | TGTGCCAGCAGCTTAGAAGGGGGCCCCTACAATGAGCAGTTCTTC | CASSLEGGPYNEQFF
- | TRBJ2-3 | - | TRBV2 | TGTGCCAGCAGCCCTACCACAGATACGCAGTATTTT | CASSPTTDTQYF
- | TRBJ2-1 | - | TRBV28 | TGTGCCAGCAGTTTAGGCTTTGGGGGCTCGATGGGGTACAATGAGCAGTTCTTC | CASSLGFGGSMGYNEQFF
- | TRBJ2-1 | - | TRBV2 | TGTGCCAGCAGGGAGAGACGTGACTCCAATGAGCAGTTCTTC | CASRERRDSNEQFF
TRBD1 | TRBJ1-2 | - | TRBV5-4 | TGTGCCAGCAGCTGGGGACAGGGAGAGGGGGGCTACACCTTC | CASSWGQGEGGYTF
- | TRBJ1-1 | few | TRBV5-4 | TGTGCCAGCAGCTTGGCTGCGGCCTCTGCTGAAGCTTTCTTT | CASSLAAASAEAFF
TRBD1 | TRBJ1-2 | once | TRBV6-1 | TGTGCCAGCAGTGATGGACAGGGCAAGCCCTACGCCTATGGCTACACCTTC | CASSDGQGKPYAYGYTF
- | TRBJ1-2 | - | TRBV28 | TGTGCCAGCAGTCCAAACAGGGTTGGCTACACCTTC | CASSPNRVGYTF
- | TRBJ2-7 | - | TRBV28 | TGTGCCAGCAGTTTAGACTCTCAGTACTTC | CASSLDSQYF
TRBD1 | TRBJ1-1 | - | TRBV18 | TGTGCCAGCTCACTAGGGGGCTGGACTGAAGCTTTCTTT | CASSLGGWTEAFF
- | TRBJ2-5 | - | TRBV7-9 | TGTGCCAGCAGCCCAGACTATTGGATTGACCAAGAGACCCAGTACTTC | CASSPDYWIDQETQYF
- | TRBJ1-5 | - | TRBV5-4 | TGTGCCAGCAGCTTGGGGGGCTACAATCAGCCCCAGCATTTT | CASSLGGYNQPQHF
TRBD1 | TRBJ2-6 | - | TRBV18 | TGTGCCAGCTCACCCGGGACAGGGGGCTCTGGGGCCAACGTCCTGACTTTC | CASSPGTGGSGANVLTF
TRBD2 | TRBJ2-2 | - | TRBV4-2 | TGTGCCAGCAGCCAAGATCCTAGCGGGTTAAACACCGGGGAGCTGTTTTTT | CASSQDPSGLNTGELFF
- | TRBJ2-2 | - | TRBV29-1 | TGCAGCGTTGGTGGGAGGTCGGTCACCGGGGAGCTGTTTTTT | CSVGGRSVTGELFF
TRBD2 | TRBJ2-2 | - | TRBV29-1 | TGCAGCGCCCTAGCGGGGGGGCTAGACGGGGAGCTGTTTTTT | CSALAGGLDGELFF
- | TRBJ1-1 | - | TRBV27 | TGTGCCAGCCTACGGGGGACTGAAGCTTTCTTT | CASLRGTEAFF
- | TRBJ2-7 | - | TRBV27 | TGTGCCAGCGCTGCAGACAGAGCCTCATCCTACGAGCAGTACTTC | CASAADRASSYEQYF
- | TRBJ2-1 | - | TRBV28 | TGTGCCAGCAAGTTAGTTCGGGAGTTTGGGCGCAATGAGCAGTTCTTC | CASKLVREFGRNEQFF
TRBD1 | TRBJ1-1 | - | TRBV2 | TGTGCCAGCAGTGTCAGACAGGGGGCTGGGAACACTGAAGCTTTCTTT | CASSVRQGAGNTEAFF
- | TRBJ2-3 | - | TRBV27 | TGTGCCAGCAGTTTATTGTCAGGTGGTTCGCTATTTAGGCAGTATTTT | CASSLLSGGSLFRQYF
- | TRBJ2-2 | - | TRBV9 | TGTGCCAGCGGGCGGGATATGGTCGGGGAGCTGTTTTTT | CASGRDMVGELFF
- | TRBJ2-1 | - | TRBV11-2 | TGTGCCAGCAGCTTAGATCCCCCAGCAGATCCCGCGGAGGTGGTGTTCTTC | CASSLDPPADPAEVVFF
- | TRBJ1-1 | - | TRBV5-4 | TGTGCCAGCAGCGGGGACTCCTCGAACACTGAAGCTTTCTTT | CASSGDSSNTEAFF
TRBD2 | TRBJ2-3 | - | TRBV5-4 | TGTGCCAGCAGCTTCGGGGGGGCCGGGGGAGATACGCAGTATTTT | CASSFGGAGGDTQYF
- | TRBJ1-1 | - | TRBV6-5 | TGTGCCAGCAGTTACTCGGGGGGGGGATCCTACCCTGAAGCTTTCTTT | CASSYSGGGSYPEAFF
- | TRBJ2-7 | - | TRBV27 | TGTGCCAGCAGTTTTTTTAGAGGGGAGCAGTACTTC | CASSFFRGEQYF
- | TRBJ1-2 | - | TRBV18 | TGTGCCAGCTCGGCAACAGGGATCTATGGCTACACCTTC | CASSATGIYGYTF
- | TRBJ1-1 | - | TRBV6-5 | TGTGCCAGCACCCTGGGAGGGGGAGTGAACACTGAAGCTTTCTTT | CASTLGGGVNTEAFF
- | TRBJ1-5 | - | TRBV28 | TGTGCCAGCAGTTCGCCCCGCGGATATAGCAATCAGCCCCAGCATTTT | CASSSPRGYSNQPQHF
- | TRBJ2-7 | once | TRBV28 | TGTGCCAGCAGCACCACGGGAGATCTATCCTACGAGCAGTACTTC | CASSTTGDLSYEQYF
- | TRBJ1-2 | - | TRBV6-5 | TGTGCCAGCAGTTCCGGCCCCAGGGGAGATAACTATGGCTACACCTTC | CASSSGPRGDNYGYTF